These 2 T cell receptor beta chains were sequenced from one sample in a study of metastatic and nonmetastatic thyroid tumors. TCRdb reanalyzed the PCR reads via MiXCR. Of around 42,000 clones listed, 9% to 13% are singletons. No treatment had been given to any patient before thyroid surgery. Sequenced input: blood. These receptors were collected from a male donor with papillary thyroid cancer or a benign thyroid nodule (not recorded which). Some clones in this sample may be carry-over from other donors' samples.

Many counts were recorded for this clone. At the DNA level, this CDR3 is encoded by other sequences in the same sample as well. The chain has TRBV5-1 and TRBJ2-2, with D perhaps matching TRBD1 (6 bases). The CDR3 length is 12 residues. In germline, CDR1 is SGHRS, CDR2 YFSETQ. The germline V and J ends were trimmed by 10 bases and 6 bases, with 13 bases remaining between them. CDR3 region: CAGRQDSGELFF. The CDR3 nucleotides read TGCGCCGGACGACAGGATTCCGGGGAGCTGTTTTTT.

This clone has at least ten counts. The gene calls are TRBV6-5 and TRBJ2-1; TRBD2 matches at 8 bases. This CDR3 has 17 amino acids. V shed 4 bases and J 0 bases; nucleotides not matched to a gene: 8. Germline CDR1 MNHEY, CDR2 SVGAGI. This chain's CDR3 is CASSFNGGGSSYNEQFF. CDR3 in DNA: TGTGCCAGCAGTTTTAACGGGGGGGGTAGCTCCTACAATGAGCAGTTCTTC.